The source of this T cell receptor (beta chain) is a study of siplizumab effects on memory and regulatory T cells. Notes on the study in general: Sequences that were alloreactive and traceable to unstimulated CD4+ memory cells were significantly reduced by siplizumab.

Around 10^5 TCR templates underwent assay in each sample. Libraries were prepared by immunoSEQ multiplex PCR; TCRdb keeps only in-frame clonotypes and omits some of them. The sample carries some 81,000 clones, around 93% recorded once. As to this clone: Its specificity is unknown.

The V gene's germline CDR1 is SGHDN and CDR2 FVKESK. CDR3 length: 18 amino acids. V trimming: 2 bases; J trimming: 5 bases; junction bases outside the gene matches: 13. The source material was CD8+ T cells sorted from blood. This sequence was found in a human donor in good health. The chain joins TRBV14 to TRBJ2-5, with 11 bases matching TRBD2. The CDR3 bases are TGTGCCAGCAGCCAATACGGACTAGCGGGTGGGATTCGGGAGACCCAGTACTTC. Its translation: CASSQYGLAGGIRETQYF.